This T cell receptor beta chain was sequenced in a study of shared clonotypes between healthy human individuals. Study details: Donor composition was two women and a few men, aged 18 to 49.

Produced via immunoSEQ multiplex PCR; TCRdb's table is partial and in-frame only. The profile shows around 1.9 million clones, about 93% of them singletons. This clone was seen a single time. Its specificity is not known. Overall study findings and caveats: Generally, naive subsets (rather than memory subsets) showed larger estimated richness. Researchers sampled only blood; tissue repertoires likely differ.

Cells designated naive CD8 were CD45RO-negative and were positively selected for CCR7, with terminally differentiated effector memory CD45RA+ cells excluded. The CDR3 spans 14 residues. V shed 2 bases and J 5 bases; nucleotides not matched to a gene: 3. Germline loops: CDR1 WNHNN, CDR2 SYGVQD (reference sequence). The J gene is TRBJ2-1, the V gene TRBV10-1; TRBD2 agrees at 7 bases. This receptor was obtained from a man younger than 35 in good health. Some clones in this sample may be carry-over from other donors' samples. The sample consisted of naive CD8+ T cells from PBMCs. DNA of the CDR3: TGCGCCAGCAGTGAGACGGGGGGAAACAATGAGCAGTTCTTC. Translating it yields CASSETGGNNEQFF.